The 25 T cell receptor beta chains reported below all come from one sample, sequenced in a study of blood T cell repertoires in COVID-19. TCRdb's copy holds only in-frame clones and misses some; the assay was immunoSEQ multiplex PCR. This table has some 200,000 clones, 84% appearing once. Sequences were obtained from peripheral blood. The source of these receptors is a woman aged 25 to 45 who had recovered from COVID-19.

This sequence joins TRBV11-2 and TRBJ2-1; 8 bases are shared with TRBD1. This CDR3 spans 14 amino acids. Per germline, CDR1 SGHAT and CDR2 FQNNGV. The trim removed 11 bases at V and 0 bases at J, leaving 6 bases unmatched. CDR3 sequence (DNA): TGTGCCGGGGGGACAGGTAGCTCCTACAATGAGCAGTTCTTC. Translation gives CAGGTGSSYNEQFF.

The chain links TRBV28 to TRBJ2-7, with D perhaps TRBD1 (5 bases). V lost 5 bases to trimming and J lost 4 bases, with 12 bases between them. From germline, CDR1 is MDHEN and CDR2 SYDVKM. The CDR3 spans 13 residues. CDR3: CASSPPDKYEQYF. CDR3 coding DNA: TGTGCCAGCAGTCCCCCGGACAAATACGAGCAGTACTTC.

For the CDR3, the DNA is TGTGCCACCAGTCCCCTGGATAGCGGGGAGAGCACAGATACGCAGTATTTT. Its translation: CATSPLDSGESTDTQYF. V is TRBV24-1 and J is TRBJ2-3; TRBD2 agrees at 8 bases. The V gene end was trimmed by 6 bases and the J gene end by 0 bases; junction bases not matched to a gene: 10. Per germline, CDR1 KGHDR and CDR2 SFDVKD. This CDR3 contains 17 residues.

The chain joins TRBV30 to TRBJ2-7; 8 positions match TRBD2. CDR1 GTSNPN and CDR2 SVGIG come from the germline V gene (reference sequence). This CDR3 contains 11 residues. The CDR3 spells CASGTSYEQYF. The CDR3 DNA reads as TGTGCTAGCGGGACCTCCTACGAGCAGTACTTC.

Regarding this clone: Mismatch with germline at one junction end may stem from a read error. The chain combines TRBV30 with TRBJ1-2; 10 positions match TRBD1. Germline V lookup: CDR1 GTSNPN, CDR2 SVGIG (reference sequence). This CDR3 is 10 amino acids long. The CDR3 spells CAWRSGTGAF. The DNA for the CDR3 is TGTGCCTGGAGGTCCGGGACAGGGGCCTTC.

The chain links TRBV3-1 (or the pseudogene TRBV3-2) to TRBJ1-1, with D possibly being TRBD1 (5 bases). Germline CDR1 reads LGHDT; CDR2 reads YNNKEL (reference sequence). The V gene lost 8 bases and the J gene lost 6 bases, with 13 bases spanning the gap. The CDR3 consists of 12 residues. CDR3 sequence reads: CASVRKGSEAFF. CDR3 DNA sequence: TGTGCCAGCGTCCGAAAGGGGTCTGAAGCTTTCTTT.

The J gene is TRBJ2-6, the V gene TRBV27; D is perhaps TRBD2 (6 bases). V lost 5 bases and J 0 bases, leaving 17 bases between the germline ends. The CDR3 is made up of 18 amino acids. Germline V gene sequence: CDR1 MNHEY, CDR2 SMNVEV (reference sequence). The CDR3 DNA sequence: TGTGCCAGCAGTCTATATACCGCCGGGGGCTCTGGGGCCAACGTCCTGACTTTC. Translation: CASSLYTAGGSGANVLTF.

V and J are TRBV19 and TRBJ2-7; 7 nucleotides line up with TRBD1. V shed 7 bases, J shed 2 bases, and the junction held 8 bases outside the gene matches. Germline assignment: CDR1 LNHDA and CDR2 SQIVND (reference sequence). This CDR3 is built from 14 residues. The CDR3 sequence is CASTRDSSAYEQYF. CDR3 sequence (DNA): TGTGCCAGTACCCGGGACAGTTCCGCCTACGAGCAGTACTTC.

The chain links TRBV7-9 to TRBJ1-1, with a tentative D call TRBD1 (6 bases). This CDR3 comprises 16 residues. Germline lookup yields CDR1 SEHNR and CDR2 FQNEAQ (reference sequence). V was shortened by 6 bases and J by 2 bases, with 19 bases between the two germline ends. The CDR3 DNA follows: TGTGCCAGCAGGAAACCCGCGGGGGGGCAAAACACTGAAGCTTTCTTT. Encoded protein: CASRKPAGGQNTEAFF.

For the CDR3, the DNA is TGCGCCAGCAGCTTGAACAATAATGAAAAACTGTTTTTT. Translating gives CASSLNNNEKLFF. The V and J genes are TRBV5-1 and TRBJ1-4, with D unresolved. CDR3 length: 13 residues. Germline V lookup: CDR1 SGHRS, CDR2 YFSETQ. V was shortened by 1 base and J by 4 bases, with 5 bases between the two germline ends.

The chain links TRBV30 to TRBJ1-5, with D tentatively TRBD1 (6 bases). This CDR3 is built from 12 residues. Deletions cut 0 bases from V and 7 bases from J, with 7 bases between. Germline values: CDR1 GTSNPN, CDR2 SVGIG (reference sequence). CDR3 loop: CAWSVGGQPQHF. CDR3 nucleotides: TGTGCCTGGAGTGTTGGGGGCCAGCCCCAGCATTTT.

This rearrangement joins TRBV5-1 to TRBJ2-2; TRBD1 matches at 10 bases. This CDR3 spans 16 amino acids. The ends lost 1 base at V and 3 bases at J; junction bases unmatched: 3. CDR1 is SGHRS and CDR2 is YFSETQ in the germline V gene. The CDR3 reads CASSLRTGGDTGELFF. The CDR3 coding sequence is TGCGCCAGCAGCTTGAGGACAGGGGGGGACACCGGGGAGCTGTTTTTT.

This clone was counted once. The CDR3 region is CASSFRQIGDEQYF. CDR3 DNA sequence: TGTGCCAGCAGCTTCCGGCAGATAGGGGACGAGCAGTACTTC. This chain joins TRBV27 and TRBJ2-7; D might be TRBD1 (5 bases). The CDR3 runs 14 residues. Germline-derived CDR1 and CDR2 are MNHEY and SMNVEV (reference sequence). V lost 6 bases and J 5 bases, leaving 17 bases between the germline ends.

This clone has a single count. The rearrangement links TRBV27 to TRBJ2-1; 12 bases are a match to TRBD2. The CDR3 spans 16 residues. J lost 4 bases, V lost 4 bases, and 5 bases had no gene match. Germline V gene lookup returns CDR1 MNHEY and CDR2 SMNVEV (reference sequence). In nucleotides, the CDR3 is TGTGCCAGCAGTTACAGAGGGACTAGCGGGTACAATGAGCAGTTCTTC. Protein sequence: CASSYRGTSGYNEQFF.

This CDR3 reads CASSWDRGSGANVLTF. The DNA of the CDR3 is TGTGCCAGCAGCTGGGACAGGGGGTCTGGGGCCAACGTCCTGACTTTC. This chain uses TRBV7-9 with TRBJ2-6; TRBD1 aligns across 11 bases. Germline values: CDR1 SEHNR, CDR2 FQNEAQ (reference sequence). The V and J ends lost 4 bases and 1 base, in that order; junction bases with no gene match: 0. The CDR3 is 16 amino acids.

The chain uses TRBV14 and TRBJ2-7, with D unclear. The CDR3 spans 11 residues. In germline, CDR1 is SGHDN, CDR2 FVKESK. The V and J ends lost 1 base and 6 bases respectively, with 4 bases between them. The CDR3 here is CASSQGSEQYF. Here the CDR3 DNA reads TGTGCCAGCAGCCAAGGGAGCGAGCAGTACTTC.

This chain uses TRBV7-3 with TRBJ2-3; D perhaps matches TRBD1 (6 bases). Germline V lookup: CDR1 SGHTA, CDR2 FQGTGA. V lost 7 bases and J 2 bases, leaving 16 bases between the germline ends. The CDR3 contains 15 residues. The CDR3 spells CASTTGSWATDTQYF. In DNA form, the CDR3 reads TGTGCCAGCACCACAGGGAGCTGGGCCACAGATACGCAGTATTTT.

The gene calls are TRBV6-5 and TRBJ2-5; 7 bases align to TRBD1. The CDR3 spans 14 residues. The V and J ends lost 3 bases and 1 base, in that order; junction bases with no gene match: 2. Per the germline V gene, CDR1 is MNHEY and CDR2 is SVGAGI. CDR3 amino acids: CASSYRDSQETQYF. The CDR3 DNA sequence: TGTGCCAGCAGTTATAGGGACAGCCAAGAGACCCAGTACTTC.

The chain links TRBV5-1 to TRBJ2-7, with TRBD1 matching 10 bases. The CDR3 totals 16 residues. Trimming took 0 bases from V and 3 from J; bases not matched to a gene: 6. The germline V gene encodes CDR1 SGHRS and CDR2 YFSETQ. The CDR3 protein is CASSLGSRDRGYEQYF. For the CDR3, the DNA is TGCGCCAGCAGCTTGGGGTCCCGGGACAGGGGCTACGAGCAGTACTTC.

The gene calls are TRBV3-1 (or the pseudogene TRBV3-2) and TRBJ2-3, with a tentative D call TRBD2 (7 bases). Germline assignment: CDR1 LGHDT and CDR2 YNNKEL (reference sequence). V lost 0 bases to trimming and J lost 5 bases, with 24 bases between them. CDR3 length equals 19 residues. The CDR3 is CASSQDRGARQVRLDTQYF. The DNA for the CDR3 is TGTGCCAGCAGCCAAGATCGGGGGGCCCGACAGGTTAGACTAGATACGCAGTATTTT.

This rearrangement joins TRBV5-1 to TRBJ2-3; the D gene is possibly TRBD2 (5 bases). The CDR3 has 14 residues. Trimming removed 2 bases from V and 5 bases from J, with 12 bases in between. Looked up from germline, CDR1 is SGHRS and CDR2 is YFSETQ. DNA for the CDR3: TGCGCCAGCAGCTTTGCTACCGCGGGAGATACGCAGTATTTT. Its translation: CASSFATAGDTQYF.

This chain uses TRBV18 with TRBJ1-1, with unresolved D. Germline V gives CDR1 KGHSH, CDR2 LQKENI. V was trimmed by 4 bases and J by 1 base, leaving 7 bases between them. This CDR3 has 13 residues. CDR3 sequence reads: CASSLQANTEAFF. In DNA form, the CDR3 reads TGTGCCAGCTCACTGCAGGCGAACACTGAAGCTTTCTTT.

The chain links TRBV18 to TRBJ2-5; D is unresolved. This CDR3 is built from 12 residues. The germline V gene has CDR1 KGHSH and CDR2 LQKENI. V lost 5 bases and J lost 5, with 9 bases in between. The CDR3 DNA reads TGTGCCAGCTCAGGCTCTCCGGAGACCCAGTACTTC. Translating it yields CASSGSPETQYF.

The chain recombines TRBV28 with TRBJ1-4; a weak D match, TRBD1 (5 bases). This CDR3 comprises 14 residues. From germline, CDR1 is MDHEN and CDR2 SYDVKM. V was pared by 7 bases and J by 0 bases, with 9 bases between. The CDR3 region has the DNA TGTGCCAGCACCTCGGGGGCAACTAATGAAAAACTGTTTTTT. This translates into CASTSGATNEKLFF. Variable domain in full (rest from reference TRBV28 and TRBJ1-4): DVKVTQSSRYLVKRTGEKVFLECVQDMDHENMFWYRQDPGLGLRLIYFSYDVKMKEKGDIPEGYSVSREKKERFSLILESASTNQTSMYLCASTSGATNEKLFFGSGTQLSVL.

The chain has TRBV6-5 and TRBJ1-1, with D possibly TRBD1 on 6 matching bases. The V gene lost 2 bases and the J gene lost 2 bases, with 12 bases spanning the gap. The CDR3 runs to 15 residues. Germline CDR1 MNHEY, CDR2 SVGAGI. The CDR3 nucleotides read TGTGCCAGCAGTTACCGACGGGACACCAACACTGAAGCTTTCTTT. As protein: CASSYRRDTNTEAFF.